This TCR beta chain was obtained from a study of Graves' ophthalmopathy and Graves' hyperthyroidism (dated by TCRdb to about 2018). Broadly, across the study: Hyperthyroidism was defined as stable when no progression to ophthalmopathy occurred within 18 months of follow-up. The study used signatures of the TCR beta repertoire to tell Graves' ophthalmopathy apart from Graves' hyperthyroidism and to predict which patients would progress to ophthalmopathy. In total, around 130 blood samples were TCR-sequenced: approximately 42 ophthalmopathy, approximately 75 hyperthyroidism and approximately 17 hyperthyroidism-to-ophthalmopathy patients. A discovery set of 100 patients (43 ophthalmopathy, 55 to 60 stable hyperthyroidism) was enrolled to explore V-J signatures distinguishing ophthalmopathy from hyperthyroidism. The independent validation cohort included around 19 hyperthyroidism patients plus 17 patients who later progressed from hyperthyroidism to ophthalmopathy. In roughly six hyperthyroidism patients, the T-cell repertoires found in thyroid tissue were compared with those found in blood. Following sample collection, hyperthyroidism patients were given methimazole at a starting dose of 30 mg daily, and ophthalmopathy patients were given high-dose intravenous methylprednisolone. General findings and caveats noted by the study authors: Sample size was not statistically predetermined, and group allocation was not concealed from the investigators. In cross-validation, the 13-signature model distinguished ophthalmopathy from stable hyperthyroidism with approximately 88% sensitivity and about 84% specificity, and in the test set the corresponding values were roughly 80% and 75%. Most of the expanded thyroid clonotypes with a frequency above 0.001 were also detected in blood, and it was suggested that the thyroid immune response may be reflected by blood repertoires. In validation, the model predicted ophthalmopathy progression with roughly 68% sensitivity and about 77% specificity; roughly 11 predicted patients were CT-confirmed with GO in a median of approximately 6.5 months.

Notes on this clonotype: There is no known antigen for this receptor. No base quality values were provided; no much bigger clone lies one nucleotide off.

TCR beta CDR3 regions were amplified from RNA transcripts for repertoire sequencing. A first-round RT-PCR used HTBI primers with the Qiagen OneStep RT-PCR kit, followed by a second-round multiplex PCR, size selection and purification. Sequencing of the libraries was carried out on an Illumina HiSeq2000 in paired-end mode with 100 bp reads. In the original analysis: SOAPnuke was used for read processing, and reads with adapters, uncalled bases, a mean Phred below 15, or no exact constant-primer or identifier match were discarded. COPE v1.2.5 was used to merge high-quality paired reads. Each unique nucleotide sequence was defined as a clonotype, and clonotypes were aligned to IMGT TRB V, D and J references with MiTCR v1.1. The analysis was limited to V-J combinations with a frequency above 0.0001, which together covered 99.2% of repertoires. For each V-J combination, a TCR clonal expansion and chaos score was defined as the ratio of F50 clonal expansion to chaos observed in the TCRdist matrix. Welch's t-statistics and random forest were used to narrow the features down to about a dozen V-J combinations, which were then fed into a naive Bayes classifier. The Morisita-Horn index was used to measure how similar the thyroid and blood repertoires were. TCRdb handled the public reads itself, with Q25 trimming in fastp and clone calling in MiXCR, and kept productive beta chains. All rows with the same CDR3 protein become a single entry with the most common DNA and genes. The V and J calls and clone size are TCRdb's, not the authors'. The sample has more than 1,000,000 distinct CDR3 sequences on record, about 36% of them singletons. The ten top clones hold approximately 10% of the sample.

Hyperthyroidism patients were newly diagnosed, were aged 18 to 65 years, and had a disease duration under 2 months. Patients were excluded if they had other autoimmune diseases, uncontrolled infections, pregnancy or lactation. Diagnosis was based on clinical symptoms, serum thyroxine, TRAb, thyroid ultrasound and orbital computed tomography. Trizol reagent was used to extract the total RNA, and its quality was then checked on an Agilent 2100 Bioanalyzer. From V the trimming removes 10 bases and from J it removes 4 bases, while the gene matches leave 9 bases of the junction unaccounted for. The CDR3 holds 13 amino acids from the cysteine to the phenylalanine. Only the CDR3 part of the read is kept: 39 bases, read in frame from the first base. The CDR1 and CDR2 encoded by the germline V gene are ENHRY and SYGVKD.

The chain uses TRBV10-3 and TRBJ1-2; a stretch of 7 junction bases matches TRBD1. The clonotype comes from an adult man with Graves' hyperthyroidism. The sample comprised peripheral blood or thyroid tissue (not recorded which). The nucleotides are TGTGCCACCACTCCCCAGGGGGGCTATGGCTACACCTTC. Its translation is CATTPQGGYGYTF.